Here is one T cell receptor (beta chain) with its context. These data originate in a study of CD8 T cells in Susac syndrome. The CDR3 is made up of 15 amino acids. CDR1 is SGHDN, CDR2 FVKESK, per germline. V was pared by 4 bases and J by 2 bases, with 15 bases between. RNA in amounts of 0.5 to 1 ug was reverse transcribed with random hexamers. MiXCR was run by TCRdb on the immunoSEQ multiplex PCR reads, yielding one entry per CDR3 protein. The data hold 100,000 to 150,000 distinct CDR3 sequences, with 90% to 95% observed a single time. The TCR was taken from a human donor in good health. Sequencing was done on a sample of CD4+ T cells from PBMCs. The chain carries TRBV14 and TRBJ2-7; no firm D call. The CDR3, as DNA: TGTGCCAGCAGCCCCGACGAGTCCCTTCCCTACGAGCAGTACTTC. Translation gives CASSPDESLPYEQYF.